A selection of T cell receptor beta chains follows, all from one sample in a study of neoadjuvant anti-PD-1 for oral cavity cancer. TCRdb's copy holds only in-frame clones and misses some; the assay was immunoSEQ multiplex PCR. The repertoire has 12,000 or so clones, over 70% of them found once; the top ten carry roughly 2.5%. The sample consisted of PBMCs, taken after nivolumab (anti-PD-1) treatment. These receptors were collected from a person aged 35 to 85 with oral cavity squamous cell carcinoma. The conserved cysteine and the conserved F or W are not part of the CDR3 here. D genes are given only for firm matches.

V: TRBV7-9
J: TRBJ2-7
D: .
CDR3: ASSKRGYEQY

V: TRBV5-8
J: TRBJ2-2
D: .
CDR3: ASSLAGSTGELF

V: TRBV6-5
J: TRBJ1-6
D: .
CDR3: ASRLRVTYNSPLH

V: TRBV29-1
J: TRBJ2-1
D: .
CDR3: SAGVLEGLAYNEQF

V: TRBV10-3
J: TRBJ2-1
D: .
CDR3: AISENPPGGEQF

V: TRBV30
J: TRBJ1-5
D: .
CDR3: AWSVLISNQPQH

V: TRBV7-6
J: TRBJ1-2
D: TRBD1
CDR3: ASRPGQGAGGYT

V: TRBV10-3
J: TRBJ2-1
D: TRBD1
CDR3: AISYPGTGAASSYNEQF

V: TRBV15
J: TRBJ1-1
D: .
CDR3: ATSRVEERTEAF

V: TRBV2
J: TRBJ1-5
D: .
CDR3: ASRGERIGQPQH

V: TRBV7-8
J: TRBJ1-5
D: .
CDR3: ASSTDDQWVQPQH

V: TRBV20-1
J: TRBJ1-2
D: .
CDR3: SATGNYGYT

V: TRBV6-6
J: TRBJ1-2
D: .
CDR3: ASSVLGGDGYT

V: TRBV19
J: TRBJ1-5
D: .
CDR3: ASTPARGQPQH

V: TRBV6-5
J: TRBJ2-7
D: .
CDR3: ASSFPGSYEQY

V: TRBV9
J: TRBJ2-1
D: TRBD2
CDR3: ASSVAGLAGGHLYNEQF

V: TRBV4-1
J: TRBJ2-2
D: TRBD2
CDR3: ASSASGRTGELF

V: TRBV4-1
J: TRBJ1-5
D: .
CDR3: ASSGGYSNQPQH

V: TRBV25-1
J: TRBJ1-1
D: .
CDR3: ASSEFGPNPSPEAF

V: TRBV11-3
J: TRBJ2-5
D: TRBD2
CDR3: ASSFWGGETQY

V: TRBV30
J: TRBJ1-5
D: .
CDR3: AWSVLGDQPQH

V: TRBV30
J: TRBJ2-2
D: .
CDR3: AWRYLGDTGELF

V: TRBV5-4
J: TRBJ2-5
D: .
CDR3: ASSLDREGQY

V: TRBV7-9
J: TRBJ2-3
D: .
CDR3: ASSLSSWAHLSTDTQY

V: TRBV7-9
J: TRBJ2-3
D: .
CDR3: ASKPLTDTQY

V: TRBV4-1
J: TRBJ1-3
D: TRBD1
CDR3: ASSQVLGQASGNTIY

V: TRBV10-2
J: TRBJ1-1
D: .
CDR3: ASSTLNTEAF

V: TRBV27
J: TRBJ1-1
D: .
CDR3: ASPTELNTEAF

V: TRBV11-2
J: TRBJ2-7
D: .
CDR3: ASSLALGRLTYEQY

V: TRBV18
J: TRBJ1-6
D: .
CDR3: ASSPDQGSYSPLH

V: TRBV27
J: TRBJ1-2
D: .
CDR3: ASSPGNFGYGYT

V: TRBV19
J: TRBJ1-2
D: .
CDR3: ASRTPARGTSGYT

V: TRBV2
J: TRBJ1-1
D: .
CDR3: ASRKGREGGNTEAF

V: TRBV5-5
J: TRBJ1-2
D: TRBD1
CDR3: ASSLMLQGNYGYT

V: TRBV7-9
J: TRBJ1-2
D: TRBD1
CDR3: ASSFPPGQGAYGYT

V: TRBV30
J: TRBJ2-5
D: .
CDR3: AWSVLGGGTQY

V: TRBV7-3
J: TRBJ2-2
D: .
CDR3: ASSSQKGQANTGELF

V: TRBV6-5
J: TRBJ2-2
D: TRBD2
CDR3: ATQLAGGFTGELF

V: TRBV30
J: TRBJ1-6
D: TRBD1
CDR3: ACPGQGARSPLH

V: TRBV2
J: TRBJ1-2
D: .
CDR3: ASSGGAFYGYT

V: TRBV6-5
J: TRBJ2-7
D: .
CDR3: ASSYSTDSTYEQY

V: TRBV6-1
J: TRBJ1-5
D: .
CDR3: ASSEFFNQPQH

V: TRBV7-6
J: TRBJ2-5
D: .
CDR3: ASSLAYRQLQETQY

V: TRBV5-1
J: TRBJ2-2
D: .
CDR3: ASSPGPGNTGELF

V: TRBV7-8
J: TRBJ2-3
D: TRBD2
CDR3: AVSAGGGASDTQY

V: TRBV4-1
J: TRBJ1-5
D: .
CDR3: ASSQLFTNQPQH